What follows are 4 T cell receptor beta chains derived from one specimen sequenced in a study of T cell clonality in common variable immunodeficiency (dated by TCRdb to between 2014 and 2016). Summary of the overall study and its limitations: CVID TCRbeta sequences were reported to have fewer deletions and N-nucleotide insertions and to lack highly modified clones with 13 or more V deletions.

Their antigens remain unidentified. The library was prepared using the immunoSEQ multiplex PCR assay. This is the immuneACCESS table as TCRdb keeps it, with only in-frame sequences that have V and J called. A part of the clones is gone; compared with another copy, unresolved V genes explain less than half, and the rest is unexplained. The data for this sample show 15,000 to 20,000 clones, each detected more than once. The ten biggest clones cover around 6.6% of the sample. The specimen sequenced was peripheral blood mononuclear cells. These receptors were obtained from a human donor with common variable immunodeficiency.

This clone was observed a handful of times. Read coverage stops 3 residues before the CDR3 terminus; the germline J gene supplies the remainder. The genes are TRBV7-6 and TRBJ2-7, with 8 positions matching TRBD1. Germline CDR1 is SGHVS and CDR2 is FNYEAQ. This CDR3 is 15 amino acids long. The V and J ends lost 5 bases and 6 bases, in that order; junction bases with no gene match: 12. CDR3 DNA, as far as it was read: TGTGCCAGCAGCCCGGCCGGGACAGGTAGCTTCGAG. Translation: CASSPAGTGSFE. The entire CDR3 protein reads CASSPAGTGSFEQYF.

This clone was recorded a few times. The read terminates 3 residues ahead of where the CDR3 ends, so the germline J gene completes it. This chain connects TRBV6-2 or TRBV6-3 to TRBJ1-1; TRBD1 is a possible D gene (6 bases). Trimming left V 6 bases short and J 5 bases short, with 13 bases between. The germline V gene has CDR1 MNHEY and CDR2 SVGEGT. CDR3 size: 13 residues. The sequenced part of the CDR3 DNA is TGTGCCAGCAGGTACAGGGCGAGGACTGAA. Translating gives CASRYRARTE. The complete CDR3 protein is CASRYRARTEAFF.

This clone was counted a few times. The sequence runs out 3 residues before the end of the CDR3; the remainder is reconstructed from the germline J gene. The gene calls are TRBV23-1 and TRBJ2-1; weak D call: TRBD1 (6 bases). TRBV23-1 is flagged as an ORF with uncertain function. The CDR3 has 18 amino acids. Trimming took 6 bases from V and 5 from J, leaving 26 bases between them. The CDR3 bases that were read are TGCGCCAGCAGCCCAGGGGCCCACAAACCGACACATAACAATGAG. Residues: CASSPGAHKPTHNNE. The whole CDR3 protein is CASSPGAHKPTHNNEQFF.

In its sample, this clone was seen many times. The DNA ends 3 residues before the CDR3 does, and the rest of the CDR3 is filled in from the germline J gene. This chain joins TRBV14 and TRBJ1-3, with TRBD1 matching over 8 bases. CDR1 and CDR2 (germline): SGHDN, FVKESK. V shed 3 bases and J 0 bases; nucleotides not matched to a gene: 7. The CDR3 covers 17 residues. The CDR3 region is CASSHVRGQDSGNTIYF. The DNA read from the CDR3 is TGTGCCAGCAGCCACGTGAGGGGACAGGACTCTGGAAACACC.